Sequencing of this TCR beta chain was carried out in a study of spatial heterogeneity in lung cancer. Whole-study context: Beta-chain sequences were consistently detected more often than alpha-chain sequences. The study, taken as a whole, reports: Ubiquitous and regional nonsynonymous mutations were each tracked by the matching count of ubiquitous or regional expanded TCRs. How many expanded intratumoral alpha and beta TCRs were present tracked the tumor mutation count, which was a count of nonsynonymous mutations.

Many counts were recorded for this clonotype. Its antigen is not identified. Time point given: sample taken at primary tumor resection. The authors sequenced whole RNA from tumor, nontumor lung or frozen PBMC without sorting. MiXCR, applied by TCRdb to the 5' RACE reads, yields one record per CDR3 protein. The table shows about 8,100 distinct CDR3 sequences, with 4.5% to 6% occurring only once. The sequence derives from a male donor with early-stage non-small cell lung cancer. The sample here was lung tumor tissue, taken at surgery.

The CDR3 region has the DNA TGTGCCAGCAGTGCTCAAAGAAACTATGGCTACACCTTC. Translated: CASSAQRNYGYTF. The chain employs TRBV6-1 and TRBJ1-2, with D hard to call. Trimming shortened V by 4 bases and J by 2 bases, and 8 bases separated the two germline ends. The germline V gene encodes CDR1 MNHNS and CDR2 SASEGT. This CDR3 region has 13 residues.